This T cell receptor (beta chain) was observed in a study of PD-1 blockade in classical Hodgkin lymphoma (dated by TCRdb to 2020 to 2022). Regarding the study in general: Nivolumab dosing was 3 mg/kg intravenously every 2 weeks, continuing until either disease progression or unacceptable toxicity. The study used CyTOF and TCR beta sequencing to define a peripheral blood immune signature of response to PD-1 blockade in classical Hodgkin lymphoma.

Genomic DNA was isolated using the Qiagen DNeasy kit from unsorted PBMCs as well as from negatively selected CD4+ and CD8+ fractions. Using primers that anneal to V and J segments, immunoSEQ multiplex PCR amplified the TCR beta CDR3 regions. Amplification bias was minimized using a synthetic immune receptor repertoire, and residual bias was removed computationally after sequencing. As for the original processing: Custom Python scripts were used to quantify repertoire diversity as the Shannon entropy index. Unsorted, CD4+ and CD8+ repertoires were examined separately, except in combined analyses, for which CD4+ and CD8+ sequences were merged in silico. A clone counted as expanded when the clone's frequency after treatment rose at least 2-fold relative to C1D1, and clones undetected at baseline were given a pseudocount of 0.5. Singleton clones were defined as clones with 0 or 1 copy at C1D1, and non-singleton clones were defined as clones with 2 or more copies. Clones expanded in unsorted samples were annotated as CD4+, CD8+ or unknown by matching protein sequences in sorted samples from the same patient. Diversity changes from C1D1 to C4D1 were tested in paired samples using Wilcoxon tests. As stored in TCRdb, this immuneACCESS dataset retains in-frame rearrangements with V and J assigned. A fraction of the clones does not appear; measured against another copy, unresolved V genes explain less than half of the discrepancy, and the remainder lacks a known reason. The DNA was the basis for D and trimming; V, J and clone size are from that table. In this sample the table shows around 60,000 clones, 70% to 90% of which occur a single time. The top ten clonotypes cover roughly 8% of the sample.

Paper-wide results and their limitations: Among trial patients, those achieving complete response had baseline diversity similar to that of newly diagnosed patients, while diversity was significantly lower in partial responders and progressors. By C4D1, a significant rise was seen in CD4+ TCR diversity but not in CD8+ TCR diversity (p=0.0027 vs p=0.16), and the rise was most apparent among complete responders (p=0.02). Baseline TCR diversity was reported to be lower in newly diagnosed patients than in healthy donors and to be lower still in relapsed/refractory patients. The study was limited to a single clinical trial cohort, and causes of repertoire differences, possibly disease activity or prior therapy, remained undefined. Lower diversity was observed in patients in whom nivolumab was started less than 1 year after ASCT, and these patients were excluded from later analyses so that confounding by immune reconstitution would be avoided.

The intended sense of this specimen's time point label: cycle 4 day 1 (C4D1), after five to seven weeks of nivolumab. All trial patients had relapsed after autologous stem cell transplantation, with cohorts A, B and C differing in prior brentuximab vedotin exposure. The trial cohort was composed of under 70 patients with relapsed/refractory classical Hodgkin lymphoma, for whom complete response, partial response or progressive disease was recorded as best overall response. In the multi-cohort phase II CheckMate 205 trial, trial patients received single-agent nivolumab. Best overall response was determined by an independent review committee according to the 2007 International Working Group response criteria. Trial PBMCs were collected immediately before nivolumab initiation (C1D1) and during therapy at cycle 2 day 1 and cycle 4 day 1. Peripheral blood was collected in 8 mL Vacutainer Cell Preparation Tubes, from which PBMCs were isolated by centrifugation and then cryopreserved.

For this clone: Its antigen remains unidentified. No much larger clone is present one base from it, and per-base qualities are unavailable.

This sequence was found in a human donor with classical Hodgkin lymphoma. Specimen: peripheral blood mononuclear cells (PBMCs), collected before the fourth cycle of nivolumab.

The DNA reads as follows: TGTGCCAGCAGCTTAGGGGGGACAGTTACAGATACGCAGTATTTT. This encodes CASSLGGTVTDTQYF. The chain uses TRBV7-9 and TRBJ2-3; TRBD1 aligns with 7 central bases. V loses 1 base at its end and J loses 3 bases; junction bases beyond the gene matches: 4. The CDR3 goes from the cysteine to the phenylalanine over 15 residues. Of all the DNA, just the CDR3 is kept, 45 bases in frame from base 1. As encoded in the germline V gene (reference sequence), CDR1 is SEHNR while CDR2 is FQNEAQ.